This TCR beta chain came from a study of beta chain features in type 1 diabetes. Study-level findings and limits: Cells that show high TCR expression could be over-represented by cDNA sequencing. Moderately but significantly shorter TCRB CDR3s were found in Type 1 diabetes patients in all four CD4+ subsets. Sampled from patients, naive, central memory and Treg TCRB repertoires appeared more similar than those sampled from healthy donors.

The sequenced template was cDNA made from the entire isolated RNA. Measured with immunoSEQ multiplex PCR; TCRdb has only the in-frame clones, and not every one. The sample lists just over 600,000 clones, 15% occurring once. CDR3 length: 18 residues. Note on this clone: Its antigen is currently unknown.

The receptor's source is a man aged 18 to 29 in good health. Sequenced sample: naive CD4+ T cells from blood. The chain is built from TRBV21-1 and TRBJ2-1; the DNA was not used to check the table's D call, TRBD2. TRBV21-1 is designated a pseudogene. The CDR3 spells CASSKEAAGGPGGNEQFF. DNA of the CDR3: TGTGCCAGCAGCAAAGAAGCAGCGGGAGGGCCTGGGGGCAATGAGCAGTTCTTC.